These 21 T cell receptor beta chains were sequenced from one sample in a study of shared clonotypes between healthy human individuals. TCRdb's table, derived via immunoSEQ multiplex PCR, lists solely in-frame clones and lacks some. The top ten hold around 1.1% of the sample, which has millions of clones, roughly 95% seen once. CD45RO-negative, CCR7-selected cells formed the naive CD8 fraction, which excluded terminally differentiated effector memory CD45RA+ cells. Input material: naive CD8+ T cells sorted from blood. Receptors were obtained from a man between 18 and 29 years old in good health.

CDR3 sequence reads: CASSHGTGGSYEQYF. The CDR3 coding sequence is TGTGCCAGCAGTCACGGGACAGGGGGGTCCTACGAGCAGTACTTC. The V call is TRBV27, the J call TRBJ2-7; 11 nucleotides align to TRBD1. The germline V gene has CDR1 MNHEY and CDR2 SMNVEV (reference sequence). V shed 5 bases and J 1 base; nucleotides not matched to a gene: 4. The CDR3 extends over 15 amino acids.

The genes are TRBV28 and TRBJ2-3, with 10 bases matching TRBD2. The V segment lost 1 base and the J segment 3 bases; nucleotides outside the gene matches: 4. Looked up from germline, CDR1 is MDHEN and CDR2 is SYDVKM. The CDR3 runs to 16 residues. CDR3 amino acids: CASSLFPSGGTDTQYF. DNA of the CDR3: TGTGCCAGCAGTTTATTCCCTAGCGGGGGTACAGATACGCAGTATTTT.

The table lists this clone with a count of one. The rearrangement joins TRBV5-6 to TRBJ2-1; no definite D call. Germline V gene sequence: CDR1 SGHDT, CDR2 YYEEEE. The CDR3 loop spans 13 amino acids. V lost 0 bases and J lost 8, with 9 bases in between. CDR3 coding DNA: TGTGCCAGCAGCTTGGGTGGCTGGGATGAGCAGTTCTTC. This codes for CASSLGGWDEQFF.

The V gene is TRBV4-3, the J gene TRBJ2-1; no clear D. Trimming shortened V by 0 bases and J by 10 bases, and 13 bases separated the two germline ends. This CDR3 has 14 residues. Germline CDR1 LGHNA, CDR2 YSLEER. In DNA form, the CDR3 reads TGCGCCAGCAGCCAAGATGTTCGTATGAGGGAGCAGTTCTTC. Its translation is CASSQDVRMREQFF.

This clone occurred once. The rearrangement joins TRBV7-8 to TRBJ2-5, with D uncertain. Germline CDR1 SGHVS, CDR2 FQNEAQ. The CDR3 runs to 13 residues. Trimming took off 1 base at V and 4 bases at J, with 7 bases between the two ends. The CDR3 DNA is TGTGCCAGCAGCTTAGAACGCCGAGAGACCCAGTACTTC. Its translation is CASSLERRETQYF. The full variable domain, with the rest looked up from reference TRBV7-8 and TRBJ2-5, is GAGVSQSPRYKVAKRGQDVALRCDPISGHVSLFWYQQALGQGPEFLTYFQNEAQLDKSGLPSDRFFAERPEGSVSTLKIQRTQQEDSAVYLCASSLERRETQYFGPGTRLLVL.

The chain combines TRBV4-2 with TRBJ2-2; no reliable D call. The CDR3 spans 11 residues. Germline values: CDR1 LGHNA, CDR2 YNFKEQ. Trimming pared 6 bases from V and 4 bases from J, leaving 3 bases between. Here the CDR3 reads CASRVTGELFF. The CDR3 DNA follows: TGTGCCAGCAGGGTCACCGGGGAGCTGTTTTTT.

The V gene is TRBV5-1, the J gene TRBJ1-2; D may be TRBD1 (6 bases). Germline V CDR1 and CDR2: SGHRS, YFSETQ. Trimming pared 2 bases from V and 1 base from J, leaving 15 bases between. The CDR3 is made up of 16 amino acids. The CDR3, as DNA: TGCGCCAGCAGCTTCGAAGGGGGGGTTTTTAACTATGGCTACACCTTC. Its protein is CASSFEGGVFNYGYTF.

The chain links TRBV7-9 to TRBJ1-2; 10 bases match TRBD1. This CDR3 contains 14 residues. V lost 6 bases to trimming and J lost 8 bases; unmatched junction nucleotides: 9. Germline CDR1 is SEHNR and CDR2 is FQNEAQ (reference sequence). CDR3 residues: CASSWTPGQGGYTF. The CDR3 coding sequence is TGTGCCAGCAGTTGGACCCCGGGACAGGGGGGCTACACCTTC.

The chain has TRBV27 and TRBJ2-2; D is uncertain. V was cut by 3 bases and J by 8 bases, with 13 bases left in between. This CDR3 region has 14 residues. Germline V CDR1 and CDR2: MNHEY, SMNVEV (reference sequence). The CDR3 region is CASSLPDLDGELFF. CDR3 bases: TGTGCCAGCAGTTTGCCAGACCTCGATGGGGAGCTGTTTTTT.

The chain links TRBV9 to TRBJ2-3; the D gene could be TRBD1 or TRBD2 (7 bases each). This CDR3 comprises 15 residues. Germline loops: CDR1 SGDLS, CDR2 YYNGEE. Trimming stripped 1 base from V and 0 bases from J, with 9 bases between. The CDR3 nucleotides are TGTGCCAGCAGCGTACAGGGGGGGAGCACAGATACGCAGTATTTT. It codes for CASSVQGGSTDTQYF. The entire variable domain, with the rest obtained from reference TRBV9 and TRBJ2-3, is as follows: DSGVTQTPKHLITATGQRVTLRCSPRSGDLSVYWYQQSLDQGLQFLIQYYNGEERAKGNILERFSAQQFPDLHSELNLSSLELGDSALYFCASSVQGGSTDTQYFGPGTRLTVL.

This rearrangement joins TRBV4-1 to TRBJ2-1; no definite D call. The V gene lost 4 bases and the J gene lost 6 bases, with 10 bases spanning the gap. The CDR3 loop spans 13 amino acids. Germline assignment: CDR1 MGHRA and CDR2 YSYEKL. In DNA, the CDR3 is TGCGCCAGCAGCCTTGAGGTATCCAATGAGCAGTTCTTC. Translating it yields CASSLEVSNEQFF.

CDR3 in DNA: TGCGCCAGCAGTGATAGGCGGGAGGGCCCATCAGGGTATGAGCAGTTCTTC. It codes for CASSDRREGPSGYEQFF. The chain links TRBV10-1 to TRBJ2-1, with 9 positions matching TRBD2. V lost 3 bases to trimming and J lost 8 bases; unmatched junction nucleotides: 14. The CDR3 spans 17 residues. Germline assignment: CDR1 WNHNN and CDR2 SYGVQD (reference sequence).

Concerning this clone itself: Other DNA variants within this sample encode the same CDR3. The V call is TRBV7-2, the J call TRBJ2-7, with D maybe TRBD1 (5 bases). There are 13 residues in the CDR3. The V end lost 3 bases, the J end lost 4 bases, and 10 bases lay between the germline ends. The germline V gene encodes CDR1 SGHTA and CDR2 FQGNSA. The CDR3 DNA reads TGTGCCAGCAGCTTCGGACAACTTTACGAGCAGTACTTC. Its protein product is CASSFGQLYEQYF.

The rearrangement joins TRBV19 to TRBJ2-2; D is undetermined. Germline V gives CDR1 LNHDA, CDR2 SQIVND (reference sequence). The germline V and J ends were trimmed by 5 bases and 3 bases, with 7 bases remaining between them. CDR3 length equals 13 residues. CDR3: CASSYGYTGELFF. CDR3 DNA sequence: TGTGCCAGTAGTTACGGGTACACCGGGGAGCTGTTTTTT.

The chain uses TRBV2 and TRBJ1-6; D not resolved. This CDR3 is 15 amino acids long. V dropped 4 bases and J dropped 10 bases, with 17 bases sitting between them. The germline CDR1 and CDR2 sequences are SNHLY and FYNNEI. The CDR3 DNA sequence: TGTGCCAGCAGTGTGAACAGTGTAGCGGGATCACCCCTCCACTTT. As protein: CASSVNSVAGSPLHF.

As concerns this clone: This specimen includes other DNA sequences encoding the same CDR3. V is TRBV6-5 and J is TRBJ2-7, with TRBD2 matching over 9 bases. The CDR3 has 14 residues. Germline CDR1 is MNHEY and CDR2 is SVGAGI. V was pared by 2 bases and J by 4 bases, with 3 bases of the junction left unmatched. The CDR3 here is CASSYDSGGYEQYF. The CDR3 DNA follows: TGTGCCAGCAGTTACGATAGCGGGGGATACGAGCAGTACTTC.

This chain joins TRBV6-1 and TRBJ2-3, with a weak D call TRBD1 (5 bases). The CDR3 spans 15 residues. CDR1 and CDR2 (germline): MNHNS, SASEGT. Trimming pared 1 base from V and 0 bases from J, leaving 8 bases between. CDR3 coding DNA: TGTGCCAGCAGTGAAGGGACAACTAGCACAGATACGCAGTATTTT. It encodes CASSEGTTSTDTQYF.

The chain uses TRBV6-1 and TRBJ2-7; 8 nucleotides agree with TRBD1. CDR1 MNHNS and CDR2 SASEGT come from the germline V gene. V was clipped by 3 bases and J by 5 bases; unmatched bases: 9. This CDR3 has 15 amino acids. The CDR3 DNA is TGTGCCAGCAGTGACCCCTGGACAGGGACCCACGAGCAGTACTTC. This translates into CASSDPWTGTHEQYF.

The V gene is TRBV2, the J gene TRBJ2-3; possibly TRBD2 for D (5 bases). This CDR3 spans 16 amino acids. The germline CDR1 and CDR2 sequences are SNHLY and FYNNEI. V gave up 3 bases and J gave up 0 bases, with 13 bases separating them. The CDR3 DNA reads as TGTGCCAGCAGTGACGGTAGCGTTCAAAGCACAGATACGCAGTATTTT. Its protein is CASSDGSVQSTDTQYF. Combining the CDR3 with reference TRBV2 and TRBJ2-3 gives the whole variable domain EPEVTQTPSHQVTQMGQEVILRCVPISNHLYFYWYRQILGQKVEFLVSFYNNEISEKSEIFDDQFSVERPDGSNFTLKIRSTKLEDSAMYFCASSDGSVQSTDTQYFGPGTRLTVL.

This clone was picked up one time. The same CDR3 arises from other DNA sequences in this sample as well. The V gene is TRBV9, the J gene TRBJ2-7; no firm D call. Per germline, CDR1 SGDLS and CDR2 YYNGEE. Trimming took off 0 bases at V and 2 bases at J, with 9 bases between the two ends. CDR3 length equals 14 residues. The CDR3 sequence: CASSVAAGAYEQYF. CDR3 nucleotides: TGTGCCAGCAGCGTAGCGGCAGGAGCCTACGAGCAGTACTTC.

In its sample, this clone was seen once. The CDR3 spells CASMRPDEKLFF. The CDR3, as DNA: TGTGCCAGCATGAGGCCTGATGAAAAACTGTTTTTT. The chain links TRBV7-9 to TRBJ1-4; D unclear. Germline loops: CDR1 SEHNR, CDR2 FQNEAQ (reference sequence). This CDR3 has 12 residues. Trimming shortened V by 7 bases and J by 6 bases, and 9 bases separated the two germline ends.